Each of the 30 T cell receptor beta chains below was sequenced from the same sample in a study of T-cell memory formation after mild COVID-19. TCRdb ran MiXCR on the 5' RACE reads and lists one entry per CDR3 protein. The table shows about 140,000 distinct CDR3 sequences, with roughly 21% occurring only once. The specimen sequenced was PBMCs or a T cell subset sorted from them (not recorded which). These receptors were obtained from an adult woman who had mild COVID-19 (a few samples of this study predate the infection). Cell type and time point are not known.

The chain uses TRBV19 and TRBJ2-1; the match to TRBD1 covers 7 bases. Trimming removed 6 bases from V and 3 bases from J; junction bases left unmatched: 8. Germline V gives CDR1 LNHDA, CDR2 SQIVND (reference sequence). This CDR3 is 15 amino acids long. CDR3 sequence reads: CASSIQGPLYNEQFF. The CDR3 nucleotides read TGTGCCAGTAGCATACAGGGGCCCCTCTACAATGAGCAGTTCTTC.

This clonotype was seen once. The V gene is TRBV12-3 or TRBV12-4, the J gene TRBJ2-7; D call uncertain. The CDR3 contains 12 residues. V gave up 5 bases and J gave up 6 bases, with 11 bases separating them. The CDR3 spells CASSTGRAEQYF. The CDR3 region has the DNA TGTGCCAGCAGTACCGGGCGCGCCGAGCAGTACTTC.

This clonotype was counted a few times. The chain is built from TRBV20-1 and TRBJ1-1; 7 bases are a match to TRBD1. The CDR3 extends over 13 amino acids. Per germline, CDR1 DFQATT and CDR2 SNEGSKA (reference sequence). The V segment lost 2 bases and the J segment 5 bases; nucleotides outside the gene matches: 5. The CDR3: CSARRGLGTEAFF. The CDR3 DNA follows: TGCAGTGCTAGAAGGGGGCTGGGGACTGAAGCTTTCTTT.

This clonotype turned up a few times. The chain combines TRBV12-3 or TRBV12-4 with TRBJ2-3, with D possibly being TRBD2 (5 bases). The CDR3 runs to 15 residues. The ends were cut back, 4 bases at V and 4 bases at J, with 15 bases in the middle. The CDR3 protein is CASSYLASTPDTQYF. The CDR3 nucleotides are TGTGCCAGCAGTTACCTAGCCTCAACACCAGATACGCAGTATTTT.

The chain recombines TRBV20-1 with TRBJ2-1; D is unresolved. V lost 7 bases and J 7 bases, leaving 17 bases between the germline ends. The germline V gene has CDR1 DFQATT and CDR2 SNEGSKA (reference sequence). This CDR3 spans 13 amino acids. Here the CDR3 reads CSVGQSGVNEQFF. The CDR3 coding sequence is TGCAGTGTTGGCCAGAGTGGGGTGAATGAGCAGTTCTTC.

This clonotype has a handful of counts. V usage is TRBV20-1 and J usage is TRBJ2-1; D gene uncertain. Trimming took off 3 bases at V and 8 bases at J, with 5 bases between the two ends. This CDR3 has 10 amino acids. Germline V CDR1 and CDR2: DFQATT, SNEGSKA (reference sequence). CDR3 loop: CSASTYEQFF. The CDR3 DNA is TGCAGTGCTAGTACCTATGAGCAGTTCTTC.

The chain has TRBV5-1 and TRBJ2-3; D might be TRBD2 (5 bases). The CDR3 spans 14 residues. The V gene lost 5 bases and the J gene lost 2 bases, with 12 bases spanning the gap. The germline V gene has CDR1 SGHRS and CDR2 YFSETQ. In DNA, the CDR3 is TGCGCCAGCAGGTCCCTAGGACTCACAGATACGCAGTATTTT. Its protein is CASRSLGLTDTQYF.

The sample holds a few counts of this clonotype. CDR3 amino acids: CASDRAGGPRQETQYF. The CDR3 coding sequence is TGTGCCAGCGATCGCGCGGGGGGACCGAGACAAGAGACCCAGTACTTC. V usage is TRBV12-3 or TRBV12-4 and J usage is TRBJ2-5; 8 bases fit TRBD2. The V and J ends lost 8 bases and 2 bases, in that order; junction bases with no gene match: 13. The CDR3 length is 16 residues.

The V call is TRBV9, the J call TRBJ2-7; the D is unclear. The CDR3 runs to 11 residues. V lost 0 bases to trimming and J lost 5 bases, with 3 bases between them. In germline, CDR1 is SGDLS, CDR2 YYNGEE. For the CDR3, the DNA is TGTGCCAGCAGCGTAGGAAACGAGCAGTACTTC. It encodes CASSVGNEQYF. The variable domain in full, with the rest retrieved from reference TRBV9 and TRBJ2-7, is DSGVTQTPKHLITATGQRVTLRCSPRSGDLSVYWYQQSLDQGLQFLIQYYNGEERAKGNILERFSAQQFPDLHSELNLSSLELGDSALYFCASSVGNEQYFGPGTRLTVT.

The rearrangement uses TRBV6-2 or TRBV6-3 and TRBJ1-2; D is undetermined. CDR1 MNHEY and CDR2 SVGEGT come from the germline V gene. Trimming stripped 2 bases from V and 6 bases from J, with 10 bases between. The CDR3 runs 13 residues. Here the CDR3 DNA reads TGTGCCAGCAGTTACACGGAAAACAATGGCTACACCTTC. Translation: CASSYTENNGYTF.

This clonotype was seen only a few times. CDR3 nucleotide sequence: TGTGCCACCTCACGTAGGACCGGGTCAGGAGATACGCAGTATTTT. Protein product: CATSRRTGSGDTQYF. The V and J genes are TRBV19 and TRBJ2-3; D not certain. CDR1 LNHDA and CDR2 SQIVND come from the germline V gene (reference sequence). Trimming cost V 10 bases and J 5 bases, with 22 bases left between them. CDR3 length equals 15 residues.

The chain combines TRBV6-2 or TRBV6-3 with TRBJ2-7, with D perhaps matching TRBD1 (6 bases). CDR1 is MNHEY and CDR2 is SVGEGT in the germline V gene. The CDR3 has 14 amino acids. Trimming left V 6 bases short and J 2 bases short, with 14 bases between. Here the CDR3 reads CASRKGVPTYEQYF. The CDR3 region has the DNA TGTGCCAGCAGAAAGGGGGTCCCGACCTACGAGCAGTACTTC.

CDR3 residues: CASRPAGRNEQYF. The CDR3 DNA follows: TGTGCCAGCAGGCCAGCTGGACGGAACGAGCAGTACTTC. The chain links TRBV6-2 or TRBV6-3 to TRBJ2-7; D gene unclear. The V gene lost 6 bases and the J gene lost 5 bases, with 14 bases spanning the gap. CDR1 MNHEY and CDR2 SVGEGT come from the germline V gene. The CDR3 consists of 13 residues.

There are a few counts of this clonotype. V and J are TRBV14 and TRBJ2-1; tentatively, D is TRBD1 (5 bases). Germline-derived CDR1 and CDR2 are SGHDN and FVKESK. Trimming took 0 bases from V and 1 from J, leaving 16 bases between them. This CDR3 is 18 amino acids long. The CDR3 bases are TGTGCCAGCAGCCAAGAGGGGCTCTCCATCGGGTCCTACAATGAGCAGTTCTTC. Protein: CASSQEGLSIGSYNEQFF.

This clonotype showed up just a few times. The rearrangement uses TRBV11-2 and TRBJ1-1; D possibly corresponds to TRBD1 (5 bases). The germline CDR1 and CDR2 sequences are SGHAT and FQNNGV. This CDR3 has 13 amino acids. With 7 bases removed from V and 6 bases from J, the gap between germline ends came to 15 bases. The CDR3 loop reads CASNSLMGAEAFF. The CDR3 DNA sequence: TGTGCCAGCAACTCTCTGATGGGGGCTGAAGCTTTCTTT.

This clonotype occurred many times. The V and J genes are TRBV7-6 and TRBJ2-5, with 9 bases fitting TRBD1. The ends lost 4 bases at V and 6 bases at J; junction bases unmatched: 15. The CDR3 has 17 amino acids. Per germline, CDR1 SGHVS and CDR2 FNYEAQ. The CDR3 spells CASSSRLKDRGWKTQYF. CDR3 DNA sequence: TGTGCCAGCAGCTCGCGATTGAAGGACAGGGGTTGGAAGACCCAGTACTTC.

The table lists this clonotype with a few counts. The CDR3 reads CSARDFLASSSYNEQFF. The CDR3 DNA reads as TGCAGTGCTAGAGATTTCCTCGCGTCAAGCTCCTACAATGAGCAGTTCTTC. The V call is TRBV20-1, the J call TRBJ2-1; D not resolved. Trimming took 0 bases from V and 0 from J, leaving 15 bases between them. This CDR3 is 17 amino acids long. Germline CDR1 and CDR2: DFQATT and SNEGSKA (reference sequence).

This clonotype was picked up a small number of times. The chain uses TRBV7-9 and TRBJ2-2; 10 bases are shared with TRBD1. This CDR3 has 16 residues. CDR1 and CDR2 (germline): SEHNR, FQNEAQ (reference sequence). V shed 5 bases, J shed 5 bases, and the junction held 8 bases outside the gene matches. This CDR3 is CASSGQGEVPTGELFF. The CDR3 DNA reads TGTGCCAGCAGCGGACAGGGGGAGGTGCCTACCGGGGAGCTGTTTTTT.

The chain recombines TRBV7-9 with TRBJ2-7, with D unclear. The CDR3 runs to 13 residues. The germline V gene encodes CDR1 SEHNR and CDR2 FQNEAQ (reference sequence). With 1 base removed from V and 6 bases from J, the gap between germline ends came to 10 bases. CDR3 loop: CASSLVTGIEQYF. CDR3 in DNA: TGTGCCAGCAGCTTAGTAACGGGCATCGAGCAGTACTTC.

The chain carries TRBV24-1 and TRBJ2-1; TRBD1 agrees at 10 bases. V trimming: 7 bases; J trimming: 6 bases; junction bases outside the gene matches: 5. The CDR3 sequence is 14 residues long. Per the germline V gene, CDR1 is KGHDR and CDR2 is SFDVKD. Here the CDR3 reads CATSKGQGINEQFF. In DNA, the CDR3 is TGTGCCACCAGCAAGGGACAGGGGATCAATGAGCAGTTCTTC.

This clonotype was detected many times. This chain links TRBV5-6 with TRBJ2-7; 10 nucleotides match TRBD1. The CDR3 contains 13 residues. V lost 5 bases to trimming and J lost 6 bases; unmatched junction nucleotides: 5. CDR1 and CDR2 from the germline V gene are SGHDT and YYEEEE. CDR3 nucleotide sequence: TGTGCCAGCAGTCCGACAGGGGGCGTCGAGCAGTACTTC. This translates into CASSPTGGVEQYF.

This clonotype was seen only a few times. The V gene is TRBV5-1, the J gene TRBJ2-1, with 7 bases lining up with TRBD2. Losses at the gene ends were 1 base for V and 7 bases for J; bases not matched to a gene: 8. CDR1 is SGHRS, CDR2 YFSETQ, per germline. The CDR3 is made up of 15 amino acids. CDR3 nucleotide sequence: TGCGCCAGCAGCTTGATCAGCGGGATGAGGAATGAGCAGTTCTTC. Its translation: CASSLISGMRNEQFF.

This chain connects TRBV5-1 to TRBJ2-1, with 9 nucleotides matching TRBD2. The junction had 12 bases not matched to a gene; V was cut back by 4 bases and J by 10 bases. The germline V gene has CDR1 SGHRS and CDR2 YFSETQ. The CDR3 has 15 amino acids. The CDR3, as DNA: TGCGCCAGCAGCCTCCTGGGCGGGGGGGCCGTGGAGCAGTTCTTC. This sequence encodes CASSLLGGGAVEQFF.

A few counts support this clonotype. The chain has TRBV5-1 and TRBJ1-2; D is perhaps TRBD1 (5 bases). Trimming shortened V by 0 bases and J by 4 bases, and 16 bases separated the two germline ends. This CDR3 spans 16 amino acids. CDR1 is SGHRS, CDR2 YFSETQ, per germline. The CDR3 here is CASSLVGVGGSYGYTF. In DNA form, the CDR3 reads TGCGCCAGCAGCTTGGTAGGGGTCGGCGGAAGCTATGGCTACACCTTC.

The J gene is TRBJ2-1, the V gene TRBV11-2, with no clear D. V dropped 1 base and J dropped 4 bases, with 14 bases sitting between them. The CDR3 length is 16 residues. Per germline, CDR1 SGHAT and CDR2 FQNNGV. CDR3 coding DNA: TGTGCCAGCAGCTTAGGAGAGGCCGGTCCATACAATGAGCAGTTCTTC. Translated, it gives CASSLGEAGPYNEQFF.

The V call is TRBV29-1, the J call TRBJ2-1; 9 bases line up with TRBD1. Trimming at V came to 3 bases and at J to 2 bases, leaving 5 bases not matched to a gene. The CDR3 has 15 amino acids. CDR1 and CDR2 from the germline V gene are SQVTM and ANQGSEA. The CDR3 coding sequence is TGCAGCGTTGATTCGTGGGACAGGGCCTACAATGAGCAGTTCTTC. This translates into CSVDSWDRAYNEQFF.

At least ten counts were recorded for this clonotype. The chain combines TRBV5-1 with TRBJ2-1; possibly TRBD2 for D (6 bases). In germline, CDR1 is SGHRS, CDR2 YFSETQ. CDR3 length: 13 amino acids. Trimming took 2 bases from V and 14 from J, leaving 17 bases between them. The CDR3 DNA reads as TGCGCCAGCAGCTTAGATCAGGGACTGGACAAGTTCTTC. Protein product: CASSLDQGLDKFF.

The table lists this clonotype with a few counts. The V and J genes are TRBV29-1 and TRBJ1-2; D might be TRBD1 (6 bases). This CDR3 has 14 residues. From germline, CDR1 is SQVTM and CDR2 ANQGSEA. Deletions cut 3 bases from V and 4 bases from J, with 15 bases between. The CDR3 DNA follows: TGCAGCGTTGAGGGCGGAACAGGGTCCTATGGCTACACCTTC. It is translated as CSVEGGTGSYGYTF.

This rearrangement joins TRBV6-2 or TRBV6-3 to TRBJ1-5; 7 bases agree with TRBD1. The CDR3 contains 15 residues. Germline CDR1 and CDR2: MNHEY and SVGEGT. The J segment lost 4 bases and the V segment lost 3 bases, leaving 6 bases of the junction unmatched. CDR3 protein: CASSYAAGGNQPQHF. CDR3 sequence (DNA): TGTGCCAGCAGTTATGCAGCAGGGGGGAATCAGCCCCAGCATTTT.

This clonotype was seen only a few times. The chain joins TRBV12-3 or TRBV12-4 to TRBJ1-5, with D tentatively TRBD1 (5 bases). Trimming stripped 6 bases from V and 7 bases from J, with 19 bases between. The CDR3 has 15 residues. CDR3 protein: CASSPQGRAIQPQHF. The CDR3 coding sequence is TGTGCCAGCAGCCCTCAGGGCAGGGCGATACAGCCCCAGCATTTT.